This T cell receptor beta chain was observed in a study of chemoradiotherapy in HPV16-positive cancers. Study information: Candidate HPV-specific clones and shared TCR motifs came from two HPV16-positive patients. Notes on the study in general: In HPV16-positive patients, HPV-responsive T-cell expansion tracked better recurrence-free survival. Candidate HPV-specific clones and E7-related TCR motifs grew in tumor during treatment.

On this clone: The antigen is not known.

The CDR3 has 15 amino acids. Germline assignment: CDR1 MNHNY and CDR2 SVGAGI (reference sequence). V was cut by 2 bases and J by 1 base, with 9 bases left in between. The data were produced by immunoSEQ multiplex PCR, yet TCRdb's version contains in-frame clones alone and is incomplete. In the table there are about 34,000 clones, about 90% of which are singletons. Samples were taken several times over chemoradiotherapy. The rearrangement links TRBV6-6 to TRBJ1-5; TRBD1 might be the D (5 bases). This sequence originates from a human donor with HPV-associated anogenital cancer. Source: blood, taken from a patient who underwent chemoradiotherapy. Here the CDR3 DNA reads TGTGCCAGCAGTTACATTGGGGACAGCAATCAGCCCCAGCATTTT. Protein sequence: CASSYIGDSNQPQHF.